Listed here are 32 T cell receptor beta chains from one sample, sequenced in a study of cytomegalovirus exposure and HLA in healthy donors (dated 2017 in TCRdb). The library was built by means of the immunoSEQ multiplex PCR assay. A mixture of 60 forward primers for TCR Vbeta segments and 13 reverse primers for TCR Jbeta segments was used in the multiplex PCR. The source is immuneACCESS, and TCRdb retained only in-frame sequences with V and J called. Part of the clones is not carried over; for the studies checked, unresolved V genes explain less than half of this, and the remainder is unexplained. Recorded for this sample are about 190,000 clones; more than 75% of them occurred a single time. More than 1.5% of the sample is held by the ten biggest clonotypes. Sequenced material: PBMCs. Receptors were obtained from a woman in her forties or fifties in good health and CMV-seronegative.

This clone was seen only once. The rearrangement joins TRBV28 to TRBJ2-1; 12 bases agree with TRBD2. V was pared by 5 bases and J by 2 bases, with 7 bases of the junction left unmatched. The CDR3 runs 17 residues. In germline, CDR1 is MDHEN, CDR2 SYDVKM. The CDR3 DNA sequence: TGTGCCAGCAGTCCCTGGGCTAGCGGGAGGGCCTACAATGAGCAGTTCTTC. As protein: CASSPWASGRAYNEQFF.

V gene TRBV19 combines with J gene TRBJ2-7, with 9 positions matching TRBD2. CDR1 is LNHDA, CDR2 SQIVND, per germline (reference sequence). This CDR3 region has 14 residues. Germline trimming cut 5 bases from V and 3 bases from J; bases unmatched to any gene: 5. The CDR3 DNA is TGTGCCAGTAGTCCGACTAGCGGCCACTACGAGCAGTACTTC. It yields the protein CASSPTSGHYEQYF.

This chain links TRBV10-3 with TRBJ1-2; 9 positions match TRBD1. In germline, CDR1 is ENHRY, CDR2 SYGVKD. V lost 6 bases and J lost 6; bases outside the gene matches: 5. This CDR3 has 13 residues. For the CDR3, the DNA is TGTGCCATCAGACAGGGGGCGCTTGATGGCTACACCTTC. Its translation is CAIRQGALDGYTF.

The chain recombines TRBV7-9 with TRBJ1-1, with D hard to call. The CDR3 is made up of 13 amino acids. V was cut by 3 bases and J by 1 base, with 6 bases left in between. From germline, CDR1 is SEHNR and CDR2 FQNEAQ (reference sequence). CDR3 sequence (DNA): TGTGCCAGCAGCTTTCATCCGAACACTGAAGCTTTCTTT. Protein: CASSFHPNTEAFF.

The rearrangement links TRBV19 to TRBJ2-1; 15 bases are shared with TRBD2. CDR3 length: 17 residues. V lost 5 bases and J lost 9; bases outside the gene matches: 11. Germline assignment: CDR1 LNHDA and CDR2 SQIVND (reference sequence). This chain's CDR3 is CASSLGGLAGGDVEQFF. The DNA for the CDR3 is TGTGCCAGTAGTCTCGGGGGACTAGCGGGAGGAGATGTTGAGCAGTTCTTC. Full variable domain (rest looked up from reference TRBV19 and TRBJ2-1): DGGITQSPKYLFRKEGQNVTLSCEQNLNHDAMYWYRQDPGQGLRLIYYSQIVNDFQKGDIAEGYSVSREKKESFPLTVTSAQKNPTAFYLCASSLGGLAGGDVEQFFGPGTRLTVL.

The V call is TRBV7-2, the J call TRBJ1-5; no firm D call. Germline loops: CDR1 SGHTA, CDR2 FQGNSA. The V and J ends lost 3 bases and 1 base respectively, with 10 bases between them. The CDR3 is 15 amino acids. The CDR3 loop reads CASSLIGNSNQPQHF. Written as DNA, the CDR3 is TGTGCCAGCAGCTTGATCGGGAACAGCAATCAGCCCCAGCATTTT.

The chain carries TRBV7-6 and TRBJ2-2; TRBD1 aligns across 7 bases. The CDR3 has 16 amino acids. Germline V gives CDR1 SGHVS, CDR2 FNYEAQ. The junction had 12 bases not matched to a gene; V was cut back by 6 bases and J by 5 bases. In DNA form, the CDR3 reads TGTGCCAGCAGTCTGGCGGCACAGGGGTTGACCGGGGAGCTGTTTTTT. This sequence encodes CASSLAAQGLTGELFF.

The chain is built from TRBV6-6 and TRBJ2-7; the match to TRBD2 covers 8 bases. The V and J ends lost 0 bases and 2 bases, in that order; junction bases with no gene match: 6. The CDR3 has 16 residues. The germline V gene encodes CDR1 MNHNY and CDR2 SVGAGI (reference sequence). CDR3 coding DNA: TGTGCCAGCAGTTACTCCGCGGGGGGCGGCCCCTACGAGCAGTACTTC. Its protein is CASSYSAGGGPYEQYF.

V and J are TRBV11-2 and TRBJ2-4, with TRBD1 identical over 7 bases. Germline CDR1 is SGHAT and CDR2 is FQNNGV. With 1 base clipped from V and 9 bases from J, the junction kept 9 bases outside the gene matches. CDR3 length equals 15 residues. CDR3 sequence (DNA): TGTGCCAGCAGCTTAGGGCGACAGGGCTGGACCATTCAGTACTTC. This encodes CASSLGRQGWTIQYF.

This clone was counted between two and nine times. J is TRBJ2-5 and V is TRBV4-3; perhaps TRBD1 as D (6 bases). Per germline, CDR1 LGHNA and CDR2 YSLEER. The CDR3 is 13 amino acids. Trimming pared 4 bases from V and 5 bases from J, leaving 11 bases between. For the CDR3, the DNA is TGCGCCAGCAGCCTTGGACAGCTGGAGACCCAGTACTTC. Amino acids: CASSLGQLETQYF.

V and J are TRBV2 and TRBJ2-2, with D hard to call. This CDR3 region has 13 residues. Trimming shortened V by 3 bases and J by 9 bases, and 11 bases separated the two germline ends. CDR1 and CDR2 from the germline V gene are SNHLY and FYNNEI. The CDR3 region is CASSEIVSWELFF. The CDR3 nucleotides are TGTGCCAGCAGTGAGATTGTTAGTTGGGAGCTGTTTTTT.

The J gene is TRBJ1-1, the V gene TRBV19; D possibly corresponds to TRBD1 (6 bases). From germline, CDR1 is LNHDA and CDR2 SQIVND (reference sequence). The CDR3 extends over 16 amino acids. V lost 5 bases, J lost 0 bases, and 16 bases lay in between. The CDR3 protein is CASSPGQRTMNTEAFF. CDR3 DNA: TGTGCCAGTAGTCCAGGACAGCGGACCATGAACACTGAAGCTTTCTTT.

The V gene is TRBV27, the J gene TRBJ1-6, with 9 bases lining up with TRBD1. After removal of 6 bases from V and 7 bases from J, the junction contained 4 bases not matched to a gene. This CDR3 is 14 amino acids long. The germline gives CDR1 MNHEY, CDR2 SMNVEV (reference sequence). The chain's CDR3 is CASRQGASNSPLHF. DNA of the CDR3: TGTGCCAGCAGACAGGGGGCAAGCAATTCACCCCTCCACTTT.

This chain uses TRBV6-5 with TRBJ2-1; D is uncertain. The CDR3 spans 16 residues. The V gene's germline CDR1 is MNHEY and CDR2 SVGAGI. V lost 2 bases, J lost 1 base, and 12 bases lay in between. The CDR3 region has the DNA TGTGCCAGCAGTTACCGTCTCGGTCGGTCCTACAATGAGCAGTTCTTC. This gives the protein CASSYRLGRSYNEQFF.

This clone was seen just once. The chain carries TRBV6-5 and TRBJ1-1, with TRBD1 identical over 7 bases. The CDR3 spans 14 residues. Looked up from germline, CDR1 is MNHEY and CDR2 is SVGAGI. V lost 6 bases and J lost 3; bases outside the gene matches: 7. The CDR3 reads CASRPPGTDTEAFF. The CDR3 DNA follows: TGTGCCAGCAGACCCCCGGGGACAGACACTGAAGCTTTCTTT.

This clone appeared a single time. The V and J genes are TRBV7-8 and TRBJ1-2; possibly TRBD1 for D (6 bases). With 3 bases removed from V and 2 bases from J, the gap between germline ends came to 10 bases. Germline values: CDR1 SGHVS, CDR2 FQNEAQ. CDR3 size: 14 residues. CDR3 coding DNA: TGTGCCAGCAGCTTTGGGACAACAAACTATGGCTACACCTTC. It translates to CASSFGTTNYGYTF.

The chain recombines TRBV11-2 with TRBJ1-1; D is uncertain. Germline V gene lookup returns CDR1 SGHAT and CDR2 FQNNGV. The CDR3 loop spans 15 amino acids. The ends were cut back, 5 bases at V and 1 base at J, with 14 bases in the middle. CDR3 sequence (DNA): TGTGCCAGCAGCCTCCCCGGAGGACGGAACACTGAAGCTTTCTTT. It encodes CASSLPGGRNTEAFF.

CDR3 sequence (DNA): TGTGCCAGCTCATCCAGTCCGATACTGAACACTGAAGCTTTCTTT. This encodes CASSSSPILNTEAFF. The chain has TRBV18 and TRBJ1-1; no firm D call. Trimming took off 5 bases at V and 0 bases at J, with 13 bases between the two ends. CDR3 length equals 15 residues. Germline loops: CDR1 KGHSH, CDR2 LQKENI.

The rearrangement uses TRBV7-2 and TRBJ2-7; D is ambiguous. V lost 5 bases, J lost 2 bases, and 13 bases lay in between. Germline CDR1 reads SGHTA; CDR2 reads FQGNSA. The CDR3 is 14 residues long. CDR3 DNA: TGTGCCAGCAGCCCCCGAACTATCACCTACGAGCAGTACTTC. Its translation is CASSPRTITYEQYF.

The chain employs TRBV28 and TRBJ2-5, with TRBD2 identical over 8 bases. The CDR3 spans 15 residues. The germline V gene encodes CDR1 MDHEN and CDR2 SYDVKM. The V and J ends lost 8 bases and 1 base, in that order; junction bases with no gene match: 9. CDR3 loop: CASFSGIRSQETQYF. CDR3 in DNA: TGTGCCAGCTTTAGCGGGATTCGGTCCCAAGAGACCCAGTACTTC.

The chain links TRBV7-3 to TRBJ1-2; D perhaps matches TRBD1 (5 bases). CDR1 is SGHTA and CDR2 is FQGTGA in the germline V gene. V was cut by 1 base and J by 2 bases, with 11 bases left in between. This CDR3 contains 15 residues. CDR3 protein: CASSLMRQPNYGYTF. In DNA form, the CDR3 reads TGTGCCAGCAGCTTAATGAGACAGCCAAACTATGGCTACACCTTC.

This chain uses TRBV28 with TRBJ2-7, with a tentative D call TRBD2 (6 bases). The germline V gene encodes CDR1 MDHEN and CDR2 SYDVKM. V lost 5 bases and J lost 3, with 17 bases in between. The CDR3 spans 15 residues. As DNA, the CDR3 is TGTGCCAGCAGTCCTACTAGCAAGGGAGTCTACGAGCAGTACTTC. Translation gives CASSPTSKGVYEQYF.

The CDR3 protein is CASSMRWSSYEQYF. For the CDR3, the DNA is TGTGCCAGTAGTATGAGGTGGTCCTCCTACGAGCAGTACTTC. The chain joins TRBV19 to TRBJ2-7; D is unclear. Germline V lookup: CDR1 LNHDA, CDR2 SQIVND (reference sequence). Trimming shortened V by 3 bases and J by 0 bases, and 9 bases separated the two germline ends. This CDR3 comprises 14 residues.

The chain joins TRBV6-6 to TRBJ1-2, with a weak D call TRBD1 (6 bases). Germline V gene data show CDR1 as MNHNY and CDR2 as SVGAGI (reference sequence). Trimming pared 4 bases from V and 6 bases from J, leaving 12 bases between. CDR3 length: 13 amino acids. The CDR3 spells CASSFLQGHGYTF. As DNA, the CDR3 is TGTGCCAGCAGTTTCTTACAGGGCCATGGCTACACCTTC.

The gene calls are TRBV7-2 and TRBJ1-6; D is uncertain. CDR1 is SGHTA and CDR2 is FQGNSA in the germline V gene. The CDR3 runs 14 residues. V gave up 7 bases and J gave up 4 bases, with 11 bases separating them. The chain's CDR3 is CASTLETYNSPLHF. The CDR3, as DNA: TGTGCCAGCACTCTAGAGACTTATAATTCACCCCTCCACTTT. Looking up the rest from reference TRBV7-2 and TRBJ1-6 gives the full variable domain: GAGVSQSPSNKVTEKGKDVELRCDPISGHTALYWYRQSLGQGLEFLIYFQGNSAPDKSGLPSDRFSAERTGGSVSTLTIQRTQQEDSAVYLCASTLETYNSPLHFGNGTRLTVT.

The count of this clone is one. The genes are TRBV21-1 and TRBJ1-6. TRBV21-1 is annotated as a pseudogene. This CDR3 has 16 amino acids. In nucleotides, the CDR3 is TGTGCCAGCAGCAAATTACGAGAAAAACTGAGGTCACCCCTCCACTTT. Translating gives CASSKLREKLRSPLHF.

The chain combines TRBV10-3 with TRBJ1-5; possible D gene TRBD1, 5 bases. The length of the CDR3 is 15 residues. Trimming stripped 3 bases from V and 0 bases from J, with 9 bases between. CDR1 is ENHRY and CDR2 is SYGVKD in the germline V gene. DNA for the CDR3: TGTGCCATCAGTGATAAGGGGCTTAGCAATCAGCCCCAGCATTTT. Amino acid sequence: CAISDKGLSNQPQHF.

This clone has a handful of counts. The V gene is TRBV2, the J gene TRBJ1-2; D is unresolved. Trimming left V 5 bases short and J 8 bases short, with 9 bases between. The CDR3 is 11 amino acids. CDR1 SNHLY and CDR2 FYNNEI come from the germline V gene. The chain's CDR3 is CASSLRGGYTF. The CDR3 region has the DNA TGTGCCAGCAGTCTTCGGGGAGGCTACACCTTC.

V usage is TRBV18 and J usage is TRBJ2-6, with D hard to call. V lost 2 bases to trimming and J lost 3 bases, with 5 bases between them. From germline, CDR1 is KGHSH and CDR2 LQKENI. The CDR3 totals 14 residues. The CDR3 sequence is CASSPTFGANVLTF. DNA for the CDR3: TGTGCCAGCTCACCAACTTTTGGGGCCAACGTCCTGACTTTC.

This chain uses TRBV7-6 with TRBJ1-1, with 7 nucleotides matching TRBD1. Germline V CDR1 and CDR2: SGHVS, FNYEAQ. J was trimmed by 2 bases and V by 1 base; bases with no gene match: 4. The CDR3 loop spans 15 amino acids. DNA of the CDR3: TGTGCCAGCAGCTTAGAGGGGGCCAAAAACACTGAAGCTTTCTTT. Its translation is CASSLEGAKNTEAFF. Full variable domain (rest looked up from reference TRBV7-6 and TRBJ1-1): GAGVSQSPRYKVTKRGQDVALRCDPISGHVSLYWYRQALGQGPEFLTYFNYEAQQDKSGLPNDRFSAERPEGSISTLTIQRTEQRDSAMYRCASSLEGAKNTEAFFGQGTRLTVV.

CDR3 sequence reads: CSVERRAGTTDTQYF. The CDR3 DNA follows: TGCAGCGTTGAACGGCGGGCGGGAACAACAGATACGCAGTATTTT. The chain employs TRBV29-1 and TRBJ2-3; the D gene is possibly TRBD2 (6 bases). The ends were cut back, 2 bases at V and 3 bases at J, with 15 bases in the middle. Germline V gene data show CDR1 as SQVTM and CDR2 as ANQGSEA. This CDR3 region has 15 residues.

As DNA, the CDR3 is TGTGCCAGCAGATACAAACGACAGTTGAGTTCTCAGCCCCAGCATTTT. Translating it yields CASRYKRQLSSQPQHF. The V call is TRBV28, the J call TRBJ1-5, with D perhaps matching TRBD1 (5 bases). CDR3 length equals 16 residues. CDR1 and CDR2 from the germline V gene are MDHEN and SYDVKM. V lost 6 bases and J 6 bases, leaving 21 bases between the germline ends.